These T cell receptor beta chains were read from a single sample in a study of CD8+ T cells in alopecia areata. Profiling relied on immunoSEQ multiplex PCR, and the TCRdb table lists in-frame clones only, not all of them. The sample consists of roughly 120,000 clones, 56% of them appearing once. Material: CD4+ T cells sorted from blood, obtained at week 24, from a patient treated with tofacitinib. The source is a human donor with alopecia areata. Both conserved end residues are part of each CDR3. The order of the fields is J gene, clone size, D gene, V gene, CDR3 protein, CDR3 DNA. The D gene is left open where the match is weak. Clone sizes are given selectively: once, few, many, or a class where the clone is expanded.

TRBJ2-3,-,-,TRBV11-2,CASSSVGDTQYF,TGTGCCAGCAGCTCTGTGGGAGATACGCAGTATTTT
TRBJ2-5,few,-,TRBV7-2,CASSLALVETQYF,TGTGCCAGCAGCTTAGCGCTCGTGGAGACCCAGTACTTC
TRBJ2-1,-,TRBD2,TRBV30,CAWSVGVTGGLEQFF,TGTGCCTGGAGTGTAGGTGTTACGGGGGGGCTCGAGCAGTTCTTC
TRBJ2-3,-,-,TRBV29-1,CSVELAEDTQYF,TGCAGCGTTGAGCTCGCCGAGGATACGCAGTATTTT
TRBJ1-2,few,-,TRBV30,CACTLGGNGYTF,TGTGCCTGCACTCTAGGGGGGAATGGCTACACCTTC
TRBJ1-2,few,-,TRBV30,CAWSVQGGYTF,TGTGCCTGGAGTGTACAAGGGGGCTACACCTTC
TRBJ1-5,-,-,TRBV2,CASSGFGNQPQHF,TGTGCCAGCAGCGGGTTCGGGAATCAGCCCCAGCATTTT
TRBJ1-1,-,-,TRBV30,CAWSWGKTEAFF,TGTGCCTGGAGTTGGGGAAAAACTGAAGCTTTCTTT
TRBJ2-2,few,TRBD2,TRBV4-3,CASSRSGTTGELFF,TGCGCCAGCAGCCGGAGCGGGACCACCGGGGAGCTGTTTTTT
TRBJ2-3,-,TRBD1,TRBV14,CASSETGFTDTQYF,TGTGCCAGCAGCGAGACAGGGTTTACAGATACGCAGTATTTT
TRBJ2-1,-,-,TRBV18,CASSPPSAPSYNEQFF,TGTGCCAGCTCACCGCCGTCTGCCCCCTCCTACAATGAGCAGTTCTTC
TRBJ2-7,few,-,TRBV29-1,CSVGAGNYEQYF,TGCAGCGTTGGGGCAGGGAACTACGAGCAGTACTTC
TRBJ1-2,-,-,TRBV29-1,CSVWEGNYGYTF,TGCAGCGTTTGGGAGGGGAACTATGGCTACACCTTC
TRBJ1-5,-,-,TRBV10-3,CAISESINQPQHF,TGTGCCATCAGTGAGTCGATAAATCAGCCCCAGCATTTT
TRBJ2-2,few,-,TRBV7-2,CASSSRGSNTGELFF,TGTGCCAGCAGCTCAAGGGGCTCGAACACCGGGGAGCTGTTTTTT
TRBJ2-7,-,-,TRBV6-5,CASSYRQGRGYEQYF,TGTGCCAGCAGTTACCGTCAGGGGAGAGGCTACGAGCAGTACTTC
TRBJ1-5,few,-,TRBV6-5,CASSYVKGQPQHF,TGTGCCAGCAGTTACGTTAAAGGACAGCCCCAGCATTTT
TRBJ1-1,-,-,TRBV11-1,CASSFVGGYTEAFF,TGTGCCAGCAGCTTTGTAGGTGGGTACACTGAAGCTTTCTTT
TRBJ1-5,-,-,TRBV6-4,CASSEKDTSNQPQHF,TGTGCCAGCAGTGAGAAGGACACTAGCAATCAGCCCCAGCATTTT
TRBJ2-7,-,-,TRBV2,CASRAGGARAYEQYF,TGTGCCAGCAGGGCCGGGGGAGCCCGCGCCTACGAGCAGTACTTC
TRBJ2-3,-,-,TRBV7-9,CASSLVYAARADTQYF,TGTGCCAGCAGCTTAGTATACGCCGCGCGCGCAGATACGCAGTATTTT
TRBJ1-4,-,-,TRBV4-1,CASSLLSTNEKLFF,TGCGCCAGCAGCCTCCTCAGTACTAATGAAAAACTGTTTTTC
TRBJ2-7,-,-,TRBV25-1,CASSRGAPYEQYF,TGTGCCAGCAGTAGGGGGGCCCCCTACGAGCAGTACTTC
TRBJ1-1,-,-,TRBV4-1,CASSQGRDTEAFF,TGCGCCAGCAGCCAAGGCAGGGACACTGAAGCTTTCTTT
TRBJ2-7,-,-,TRBV7-2,CASSLGGGDEQYF,TGTGCCAGCAGCTTAGGGGGGGGCGACGAGCAGTACTTC
TRBJ1-2,-,-,TRBV7-9,CASSLAISQHYGYTF,TGTGCCAGCAGCTTAGCGATCAGCCAGCACTATGGCTACACCTTC
TRBJ1-1,-,-,TRBV30,CAWNKDGGTEAFF,TGTGCCTGGAATAAGGATGGGGGAACTGAAGCTTTCTTT
TRBJ2-1,-,TRBD2,TRBV5-1,CASSALAGGPDEQFF,TGCGCCAGCAGCGCCTTAGCGGGGGGGCCGGATGAGCAGTTCTTC
TRBJ1-3,-,-,TRBV25-1,CASSEQGTGNTIYF,TGTGCCAGCAGTGAGCAGGGTACTGGAAACACCATATATTTT
TRBJ2-5,-,-,TRBV2,CARQGQETQYF,TGTGCCAGACAGGGACAAGAGACCCAGTACTTC
TRBJ2-1,-,-,TRBV25-1,CATVGHNEQFF,TGTGCCACCGTCGGCCACAATGAGCAGTTCTTC
TRBJ2-4,few,-,TRBV29-1,CSVEEGRQVSF,TGCAGCGTTGAAGAGGGGAGACAGGTCTCCTTC
TRBJ2-1,once,TRBD2,TRBV6-5,CASSYRLAGVNEQFF,TGTGCCAGCAGCTACCGACTAGCGGGGGTCAATGAGCAGTTCTTC
TRBJ2-5,-,TRBD2,TRBV30,CAWSALAVQETQYF,TGTGCCTGGAGCGCACTAGCGGTCCAAGAGACCCAGTACTTC
TRBJ2-5,-,-,TRBV30,CAWSRGIQETQYF,TGTGCCTGGAGTCGGGGGATACAAGAGACCCAGTACTTC
TRBJ1-1,-,-,TRBV29-1,CSASGGVGTEAFF,TGCAGCGCGTCCGGCGGGGTAGGCACTGAAGCTTTCTTT
TRBJ2-2,few,-,TRBV2,CASSLASSNTGELFF,TGTGCCAGCTCCCTCGCCAGTTCGAACACCGGGGAGCTGTTTTTT
TRBJ2-3,once,TRBD2,TRBV5-1,CASSTGTSGLEDTQYF,TGCGCCAGCAGCACCGGGACTAGCGGGCTTGAAGATACGCAGTATTTT
TRBJ2-3,once,TRBD2,TRBV30,CAWSVYSGGVTDTQYF,TGTGCCTGGAGTGTGTACAGCGGGGGGGTTACAGATACGCAGTATTTT
TRBJ2-7,-,-,TRBV7-2,CASSSGGTVGYEQYF,TGTGCCAGCAGCTCAGGGGGGACAGTAGGGTACGAGCAGTACTTC
TRBJ1-5,-,-,TRBV19,CASSITGGYGRTQHF,TGTGCCAGTAGTATAACCGGGGGTTATGGCAGGACCCAGCATTTT
TRBJ1-2,-,-,TRBV7-9,CASSPERGEPNYGYTF,TGTGCCAGCAGCCCCGAGCGGGGGGAGCCTAACTATGGCTACACCTTC
TRBJ2-5,few,-,TRBV30,CAWTQQETQYF,TGTGCCTGGACACAGCAAGAGACCCAGTACTTC
TRBJ2-2,-,-,TRBV30,CAWKRGSNIGELFF,TGTGCCTGGAAACGGGGTTCGAACATCGGGGAGCTGTTTTTT
TRBJ1-1,-,-,TRBV30,CAWSPHGGMNTEAFF,TGTGCCTGGAGTCCCCACGGGGGAATGAACACTGAAGCTTTCTTT
TRBJ2-4,-,-,TRBV30,CAWSTQSLAKNIQYF,TGTGCCTGGAGTACACAGAGCCTAGCCAAAAACATTCAGTACTTC
TRBJ2-1,-,-,TRBV7-8,CASSFSGGIPNEQFF,TGTGCCAGCAGCTTCTCAGGCGGAATCCCCAATGAGCAGTTCTTC
TRBJ2-1,few,-,TRBV29-1,CSVVQRSSYNEQFF,TGCAGCGTCGTACAACGAAGCTCCTACAATGAGCAGTTCTTC
TRBJ2-3,few,TRBD2,TRBV29-1,CSVVRGGLGDTQYF,TGCAGCGTTGTGAGGGGAGGGTTAGGAGATACGCAGTATTTT